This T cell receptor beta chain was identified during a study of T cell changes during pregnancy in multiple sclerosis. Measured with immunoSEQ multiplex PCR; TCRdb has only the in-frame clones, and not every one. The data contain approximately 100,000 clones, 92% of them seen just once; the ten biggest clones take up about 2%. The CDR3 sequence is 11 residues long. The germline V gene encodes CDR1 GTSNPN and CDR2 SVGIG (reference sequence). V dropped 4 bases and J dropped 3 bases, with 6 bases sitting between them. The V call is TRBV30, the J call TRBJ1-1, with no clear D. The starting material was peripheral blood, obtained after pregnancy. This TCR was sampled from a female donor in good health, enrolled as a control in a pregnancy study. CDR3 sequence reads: CAWNSYTEAFF. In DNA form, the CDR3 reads TGTGCCTGGAACAGCTACACTGAAGCTTTCTTT.